The 13 T cell receptor beta chains listed next were all sequenced from one sample in a study of blood T cell repertoires in COVID-19. Data came from immunoSEQ multiplex PCR; TCRdb stores just in-frame clones and leaves some out. The sample shows about 190,000 clones, 80% to 90% of them seen only once. The material sequenced was peripheral blood. Source of these receptors: a man younger than 40 with acute or convalescent COVID-19.

This chain connects TRBV5-4 to TRBJ1-5; TRBD1 matches at 7 bases. CDR3 length equals 15 residues. CDR1 is SGHNT and CDR2 is YYREEE in the germline V gene (reference sequence). Trimming took 4 bases from V and 6 from J; bases not matched to a gene: 10. The CDR3 DNA is TGTGCCAGCAGCCTCGACCGGGGACAGATTCAGCCCCAGCATTTT. Protein: CASSLDRGQIQPQHF.

The CDR3 DNA is TGTGCCAGCAGCAAGAAGGAGATAGGCTATGGCTACACCTTC. Amino acids: CASSKKEIGYGYTF. This chain links TRBV6-5 with TRBJ1-2; D not resolved. The germline V and J ends were trimmed by 6 bases and 4 bases, with 15 bases remaining between them. Germline V CDR1 and CDR2: MNHEY, SVGAGI. The CDR3 has 14 amino acids.

The chain joins TRBV12-3 or TRBV12-4 to TRBJ1-5; weak D call: TRBD1 (6 bases). The CDR3 has 12 amino acids. Trimming removed 3 bases from V and 10 bases from J, with 10 bases in between. The DNA for the CDR3 is TGTGCCAGCAGTTTCAACAGGGATCCCCAGCATTTT. Encoded protein: CASSFNRDPQHF.

The chain couples TRBV27 to TRBJ2-7, with D possibly matching TRBD1 (5 bases). Germline lookup yields CDR1 MNHEY and CDR2 SMNVEV (reference sequence). V was cut by 4 bases and J by 0 bases, with 16 bases left in between. The CDR3 has 16 amino acids. The CDR3 DNA sequence: TGTGCCAGCAGTTATGGTCGACAGTTCAGCTCCTACGAGCAGTACTTC. As protein: CASSYGRQFSSYEQYF.

The chain combines TRBV3-1 (or the pseudogene TRBV3-2) with TRBJ2-2; possible D gene TRBD1, 6 bases. Germline CDR1 is LGHDT and CDR2 is YNNKEL (reference sequence). With 5 bases removed from V and 2 bases from J, the gap between germline ends came to 12 bases. The CDR3 is 15 residues long. CDR3: CASSARGGNTGELFF. As DNA, the CDR3 is TGTGCCAGCAGCGCAAGAGGGGGAAACACCGGGGAGCTGTTTTTT.

This sequence joins TRBV5-1 and TRBJ2-7, with D perhaps matching TRBD2 (5 bases). Trimming removed 4 bases at V and 2 bases at J, with 13 bases between. CDR1 and CDR2 from the germline V gene are SGHRS and YFSETQ. The CDR3 totals 14 residues. The chain's CDR3 is CASSPSEAPYEQYF. CDR3 DNA sequence: TGCGCCAGCAGCCCATCGGAGGCCCCCTACGAGCAGTACTTC.

V gene TRBV9 combines with J gene TRBJ2-7, with TRBD1 as a possible D gene (6 bases). The V end was cut by 0 bases, the J end by 1 base, with 11 bases between. The germline V gene encodes CDR1 SGDLS and CDR2 YYNGEE. CDR3 length: 15 residues. For the CDR3, the DNA is TGTGCCAGCAGCGTAGGTACAGGGTCATCCTACGAGCAGTACTTC. Its protein is CASSVGTGSSYEQYF.

This clone appeared a single time. This chain connects TRBV3-1 (or the pseudogene TRBV3-2) to TRBJ1-6; weak D call: TRBD1 (6 bases). The CDR3 has 15 residues. CDR1 is LGHDT and CDR2 is YNNKEL in the germline V gene (reference sequence). Trimming removed 3 bases from V and 10 bases from J, with 16 bases in between. The CDR3 DNA reads as TGTGCCAGCAGCCACCTAGGGGGGGCTCGGTCACCCCTCCACTTT. Residues: CASSHLGGARSPLHF.

The rearrangement uses TRBV30 and TRBJ1-3, with a weak D call TRBD1 (6 bases). Germline assignment: CDR1 GTSNPN and CDR2 SVGIG (reference sequence). The CDR3 runs to 14 residues. V gave up 2 bases and J gave up 6 bases, with 14 bases separating them. In DNA form, the CDR3 reads TGTGCCTGGAGTAGGGGACACCGATTAAACACCATATATTTT. It yields the protein CAWSRGHRLNTIYF.

The V gene is TRBV30, the J gene TRBJ1-3, with unresolved D. The CDR3 spans 14 residues. Germline V CDR1 and CDR2: GTSNPN, SVGIG (reference sequence). Trimming cost V 4 bases and J 0 bases, with 10 bases left between them. CDR3 loop: CAWKRRSSGNTIYF. CDR3 nucleotide sequence: TGTGCCTGGAAGCGCAGATCCTCTGGAAACACCATATATTTT.

The V and J genes are TRBV6-5 and TRBJ2-3, with a tentative D call TRBD1 (5 bases). The CDR3 loop spans 15 amino acids. CDR1 is MNHEY, CDR2 SVGAGI, per germline. The V and J ends lost 2 bases and 1 base respectively, with 10 bases between them. The CDR3 coding sequence is TGTGCCAGCAGTTACATGGACAAAGGCACAGATACGCAGTATTTT. Translating gives CASSYMDKGTDTQYF.

The chain links TRBV12-5 to TRBJ1-4, with 12 nucleotides matching TRBD1. The junction had 13 bases not matched to a gene; V was cut back by 10 bases and J by 4 bases. The CDR3 is 17 residues long. Germline CDR1 is LGHNT and CDR2 is FRNRAP. The CDR3 sequence: CATSDRDRGLGNEKLFF. The CDR3 nucleotides are TGTGCTACCAGTGACCGGGACAGGGGGCTAGGTAATGAAAAACTGTTTTTT.

J is TRBJ1-1 and V is TRBV5-6, with D possibly being TRBD1 (6 bases). Deletions cut 2 bases from V and 4 bases from J, with 15 bases between. In germline, CDR1 is SGHDT, CDR2 YYEEEE. This CDR3 has 15 amino acids. CDR3 DNA: TGTGCCAGCAGCTTAGCCACAGGGCCACGCACTGAAGCTTTCTTT. Translated: CASSLATGPRTEAFF. Complete variable domain (other parts from reference TRBV5-6 and TRBJ1-1): DAGVTQSPTHLIKTRGQQVTLRCSPKSGHDTVSWYQQALGQGPQFIFQYYEEEERQRGNFPDRFSGHQFPNYSSELNVNALLLGDSALYLCASSLATGPRTEAFFGQGTRLTVV.